The rows below give T cell receptor beta chains drawn from one sample of a study of T-cell memory formation after mild COVID-19. TCRdb recomputed calls from the 5' RACE reads with MiXCR, one row per CDR3 protein. The sample has over 11,000 distinct CDR3 sequences, approximately 20% seen once. Material: PBMCs or a T cell subset sorted from them (not recorded which). Receptor source: an adult woman who had mild COVID-19 (a few samples of this study predate the infection). Cell type and time point are not known. The CDR3 runs from the conserved cysteine through the conserved F or W. A D gene is named only where the DNA matches it firmly. Size tells how often a clone was seen (once, few, many) or the class of an expanded clone, and some rows leave it out.

TRBJ2-7	many	18	TRBV6-2/TRBV6-3	-	TGTGCCAGCAGTTACCGAATCGGTTCGGGGGCTGACTCCTACGAGCAGTACTTC	CASSYRIGSGADSYEQYF
TRBJ2-1	medium-sized	15	TRBV29-1	TRBD1	TGCAGCGCCGACCCCTCCAGGGGGATCTACAATGAGCAGTTCTTC	CSADPSRGIYNEQFF
TRBJ2-3	many	14	TRBV5-1	TRBD1	TGCGCCAGCAGCTCCCTGTCAGGGGGAGATACGCAGTATTTT	CASSSLSGGDTQYF
TRBJ2-3	many	14	TRBV5-8	TRBD2	TGTGCCAGCATCGCGGGGGGGGGTCCAGATACGCAGTATTTT	CASIAGGGPDTQYF
TRBJ1-4	many	17	TRBV5-1	-	TGCGCCAGCAGCTCATTGACGGAAGGGTGGACTAATGAAAAACTGTTTTTT	CASSSLTEGWTNEKLFF
TRBJ1-1	-	14	TRBV12-3/TRBV12-4	TRBD1	TGTGCCAGCAGTCCGACAGGGACGAACACTGAAGCTTTCTTT	CASSPTGTNTEAFF
TRBJ2-1	-	16	TRBV7-9	TRBD2	TGTGCCAGCAGCTTTTCGACTAGCGGGGGGGACCGAGGGCAGTTCTTC	CASSFSTSGGDRGQFF
TRBJ2-2	many	15	TRBV4-3	-	TGCGCCAGCAGCCAAGAGACAGCTTCCACCGGGGAGCTGTTTTTT	CASSQETASTGELFF
TRBJ2-3	many	15	TRBV6-5	-	TGTGCCAGCAGTTACTCTGGAGCGAGCACAGATACGCAGTATTTT	CASSYSGASTDTQYF
TRBJ2-1	many	15	TRBV14	TRBD2	TGTGCCAGCAGCCGGGGACTAGTCCTAGAGAATGAGCAGTTCTTC	CASSRGLVLENEQFF
TRBJ2-4	many	11	TRBV2	-	TGTGCCAGCAGGACCGGCTGGATTCAGTACTTC	CASRTGWIQYF
TRBJ2-1	medium-sized	17	TRBV24-1	TRBD2	TGTGCCACCAGTGAACCGGGACTAGCGGACAAGTACAATGAGCAGTTCTTC	CATSEPGLADKYNEQFF
TRBJ2-1	many	16	TRBV12-3/TRBV12-4	-	TGTGCCAGCACGTCCCGCGTGGGAGATGGCTACAATGAGCAGTTCTTC	CASTSRVGDGYNEQFF
TRBJ1-5	many	15	TRBV4-1	TRBD1	TGCGCCAGCAGCCCGACAGGGATTGGCAATCAGCCCCAGCATTTT	CASSPTGIGNQPQHF
TRBJ2-3	medium-sized	16	TRBV9	TRBD2	TGTGCCAGCAGCGTAGACGGCGGGGGGGCAACAGATACGCAGTATTTT	CASSVDGGGATDTQYF
TRBJ2-2	many	19	TRBV2	TRBD2	TGTGCCAGCAGTGATCCCTCTCTTGGAGCGGGGGGGCCGACCGGGGAGCTGTTTTTT	CASSDPSLGAGGPTGELFF
TRBJ1-3	many	16	TRBV7-9	-	TGTGCCAGCAGCTTAGCACCGGGACTCTCTGGAAACACCATATATTTT	CASSLAPGLSGNTIYF
TRBJ1-4	many	14	TRBV18	-	TGTGCCAGCTCACCATACAGGGAAAGTGAAAAACTGTTTTTT	CASSPYRESEKLFF
TRBJ2-6	-	14	TRBV5-1	-	TGCGCCAGCAGCTTATCCGCGGGGGCAAACGTCCTGACTTTC	CASSLSAGANVLTF
TRBJ1-1	many	15	TRBV25-1	-	TGTGCCAGCAGTCACCCGCGCTTGGGGTCCACTGAAGCTTTCTTT	CASSHPRLGSTEAFF
TRBJ1-1	many	17	TRBV19	-	TGTGCCAGTAGTACCCCCTTTTTTGATACGGGGGACACTGAAGCTTTCTTT	CASSTPFFDTGDTEAFF
TRBJ1-5	many	14	TRBV24-1	-	TGTGCCACCAGTGATTTGCAGGCCAATCAGCCCCAGCATTTT	CATSDLQANQPQHF